Below, 4 T cell receptor beta chains from the same sample are listed, as sequenced in a study of tumor-infiltrating lymphocytes in localized non-small cell lung cancer. Here immunoSEQ multiplex PCR was the method, and the copy in TCRdb shows in-frame clones only, minus some. The sample has around 24,000 clones; roughly three fifths are singletons. The sample consisted of lung tumor tissue. The receptors shown here come from a human donor with non-small cell lung cancer.

This chain links TRBV7-2 with TRBJ2-7, with D possibly being TRBD2 (7 bases). The CDR3 sequence is 15 residues long. V was clipped by 5 bases and J by 1 base, with 15 bases between them. CDR1 and CDR2 (germline): SGHTA, FQGNSA. The CDR3 here is CASSQGGVMSYEQYF. The CDR3 DNA follows: TGTGCCAGCAGCCAAGGGGGGGTGATGTCCTACGAGCAGTACTTC.

The rearrangement joins TRBV7-2 to TRBJ2-1, with a tentative D call TRBD2 (6 bases). With 5 bases removed from V and 6 bases from J, the gap between germline ends came to 11 bases. CDR3 length: 13 amino acids. Germline V gene lookup returns CDR1 SGHTA and CDR2 FQGNSA. The chain's CDR3 is CASSIGTSNEQFF. The CDR3 DNA is TGTGCCAGCAGCATCGGGACTTCCAATGAGCAGTTCTTC.

The J gene is TRBJ1-3, the V gene TRBV5-4; D remains ambiguous. The CDR3 sequence is 13 residues long. V lost 3 bases and J 2 bases, leaving 6 bases between the germline ends. CDR1 SGHNT and CDR2 YYREEE come from the germline V gene (reference sequence). The CDR3 sequence is CASSSRAGNTIYF. CDR3 in DNA: TGTGCCAGCAGCTCCCGGGCTGGAAACACCATATATTTT.

V is TRBV5-1 and J is TRBJ2-2; possibly TRBD1 for D (6 bases). This CDR3 contains 14 residues. From germline, CDR1 is SGHRS and CDR2 YFSETQ. Trimming stripped 4 bases from V and 3 bases from J, with 10 bases between. This chain's CDR3 is CASSPQGDTGELFF. CDR3 in DNA: TGCGCCAGCAGCCCACAGGGAGACACCGGGGAGCTGTTTTTT.